Listed below are T cell receptor beta chains from one sample, sequenced in a study of T cell responses to AZD1222 COVID-19 vaccine. Using immunoSEQ multiplex PCR, the repertoire was profiled, and TCRdb retains in-frame clones only, with some absent. The sample has more than 120,000 clones; approximately 94% are singletons. The sequencing used peripheral blood, collected on day 0 of AZD1222 vaccination. The source of these receptors is an adult in good health. The CDR3 runs from the conserved cysteine through the conserved F or W. D genes are given only for firm matches. Clone size, where shown, is once, few, many, or a class for clones that have expanded.

clone_size d_call j_call v_call cdr3_aa cdr3_nt
- TRBD2 TRBJ2-7 TRBV7-2 CASSISGSGYEQYF TGTGCCAGCAGCATTAGCGGGAGTGGCTACGAGCAGTACTTC
- - TRBJ1-6 TRBV2 CASSDTMGSSYNSPLHF TGTGCCAGCAGTGATACTATGGGGAGCTCCTATAATTCACCCCTCCACTTT
once TRBD1 TRBJ2-7 TRBV5-4 CASSWDSSYEQYF TGTGCCAGCAGCTGGGACAGCTCCTACGAGCAGTACTTC
- - TRBJ2-2 TRBV20-1 CSASSSRELFF TGCAGTGCTTCTAGCTCCCGGGAGCTGTTTTTT
- - TRBJ1-3 TRBV19 CATKPGHLSGNTIYF TGTGCCACAAAGCCGGGACATCTCTCTGGAAACACCATATATTTT
- TRBD1 TRBJ2-3 TRBV2 CASTRDRGDTQYF TGTGCCAGCACAAGGGACAGGGGCGATACGCAGTATTTT
- TRBD2 TRBJ2-5 TRBV28 CASSLPSGGPGTQYF TGTGCCAGCAGTTTACCTAGCGGGGGGCCAGGGACCCAGTACTTC
- TRBD1 TRBJ2-2 TRBV6-5 CASSGTGTAGELFF TGTGCCAGCAGCGGGACAGGGACGGCCGGGGAGCTGTTTTTT
- - TRBJ1-1 TRBV19 CASSHLNTEAFF TGTGCCAGTAGTCATCTGAACACTGAAGCTTTCTTT
once TRBD1 TRBJ1-4 TRBV5-1 CASTKGGADEKLFF TGCGCCAGCACCAAAGGGGGCGCCGATGAAAAACTGTTTTTT
- - TRBJ1-2 TRBV6-5 CASSPTPTDSYGYTF TGTGCCAGCAGTCCTACTCCGACAGATAGTTATGGCTACACCTTC
- - TRBJ1-2 TRBV6-2/TRBV6-3 CASSFGEGPYGYTF -
- TRBD1 TRBJ1-2 TRBV6-7 CASSYSDGTGVAYGYTF TGTGCCAGCAGTTACTCGGACGGGACAGGGGTTGCCTATGGCTACACCTTC
- - TRBJ2-5 TRBV14 CASSPYTAGVQETQYF TGTGCCAGCAGCCCCTATACAGCAGGAGTCCAAGAGACCCAGTACTTC
- TRBD2 TRBJ2-3 TRBV3-1/TRBV3-2 CASSHYGGGVQDTQYF TGTGCCAGCAGCCATTACGGGGGGGGAGTTCAAGATACGCAGTATTTT
- - TRBJ2-7 TRBV18 CASSPSGTLQVHEQYF TGTGCCAGCTCACCATCTGGGACCCTCCAAGTCCACGAGCAGTACTTC
- - TRBJ1-5 TRBV2 CASSEAGGARQPQHF TGTGCCAGCAGTGAAGCGGGGGGGGCCCGACAGCCCCAGCATTTT
few - TRBJ1-6 TRBV6-2/TRBV6-3 CASSYRGLNSPLHF TGTGCCAGCAGTTATCGGGGGCTTAATTCACCCCTCCACTTT
- TRBD1 TRBJ2-7 TRBV7-2 CATKITDRVYEQYF TGTGCGACAAAAATCACGGACAGGGTTTACGAGCAGTACTTC
- TRBD1 TRBJ1-6 TRBV6-6 CASSNRGTDNSPLHF TGTGCCAGCAGTAATAGGGGGACAGATAATTCACCCCTCCACTTT
once TRBD1 TRBJ1-2 TRBV18 CASSPGQDYGYTF TGTGCCAGCTCACCCGGACAGGACTATGGCTACACCTTC
- - TRBJ1-3 TRBV3-1/TRBV3-2 CASSLLLPSGNTIYF TGTGCCAGCAGCCTCCTACTTCCCTCTGGAAACACCATATATTTT
- - TRBJ1-4 TRBV4-1 CASSQAGLGNEKLFF TGCGCCAGCAGCCAGGCCGGACTTGGGAATGAAAAACTGTTTTTT
- - TRBJ2-7 TRBV6-1 CASSEFRGRSYEQYF TGTGCCAGCAGTGAGTTTCGGGGGCGAAGTTACGAGCAGTACTTC
- - TRBJ1-5 TRBV28 CASRGPGDNQPQHF TGTGCCAGCCGGGGGCCAGGAGATAATCAGCCCCAGCATTTT
- TRBD1 TRBJ2-7 TRBV5-5 CASSFPGQGYEQYF TGTGCCAGCAGCTTTCCGGGACAGGGCTACGAGCAGTACTTC
- - TRBJ2-1 TRBV19 CASSTIADFSYNEQFF TGTGCCAGTAGTACAATAGCGGACTTCTCCTACAATGAGCAGTTCTTC
- - TRBJ2-5 TRBV5-4 CASSSQETQYF TGTGCCAGCAGCTCACAAGAGACCCAGTACTTC
- TRBD1 TRBJ1-6 TRBV6-9 CARLRGSSYNSPLHF TGTGCCCGTCTCAGGGGGAGCTCCTATAATTCACCCCTCCACTTT
- - TRBJ2-2 TRBV12-3/TRBV12-4 CASSLLTGELFF TGTGCCAGCAGTTTGCTCACCGGGGAGCTGTTTTTT
- TRBD2 TRBJ2-1 TRBV15 CATRKETSGYNEQFF TGTGCCACCAGAAAGGAGACTAGCGGATACAATGAGCAGTTCTTC
- TRBD2 TRBJ2-3 TRBV12-5 CASGPWTGGGSDTQYF TGTGCTAGTGGACCATGGACGGGAGGGGGGTCAGATACGCAGTATTTT
- - TRBJ2-3 TRBV18 CASSPLPRGTSTDTQYF TGTGCCAGCTCACCATTGCCGCGGGGCACTAGCACAGATACGCAGTATTTT
- - TRBJ1-1 TRBV5-6 CASSLGVMNTEAFF TGTGCCAGCAGCTTGGGTGTCATGAACACTGAAGCTTTCTTT
- TRBD1 TRBJ2-1 TRBV5-1 CASSLTGDGEQFF TGCGCCAGCAGCTTGACAGGGGATGGTGAGCAGTTCTTC
- TRBD1 TRBJ2-1 TRBV2 CASSEGTGYNEQFF TGTGCCAGCAGTGAAGGGACAGGCTACAATGAGCAGTTCTTC
- TRBD1 TRBJ1-6 TRBV6-5 CASSYSGQGGNSPLHF TGTGCCAGCAGTTACTCTGGACAGGGAGGTAATTCACCCCTCCACTTT
- - TRBJ2-7 TRBV6-5 CATRSSYEQYF TGTGCCACCAGGAGCTCCTACGAGCAGTACTTC
- - TRBJ2-1 TRBV6-5 CATGRSSYYEQFF TGTGCCACCGGTCGGAGCTCCTATTATGAGCAGTTCTTC
- - TRBJ1-2 TRBV28 CASSSLETGTPDGYTF TGTGCCAGCAGTTCCCTCGAAACCGGGACCCCGGATGGCTACACCTTC
- TRBD1 TRBJ2-5 TRBV3-1/TRBV3-2 CASSHNDSEDRDQETQYF TGTGCCAGCAGCCACAACGATAGCGAGGACAGGGACCAAGAGACCCAGTACTTC
once TRBD1 TRBJ2-2 TRBV6-5 CASNRRTGNTGELFF TGTGCCAGCAACCGTCGGACAGGGAACACCGGGGAGCTGTTTTTT
- TRBD2 TRBJ2-1 TRBV9 CASSPQGRTSVEQFF TGTGCCAGCAGCCCCCAGGGCAGGACTAGCGTTGAGCAGTTCTTC
- - TRBJ2-7 TRBV19 CASSVKAAGGSYEQYF TGTGCCAGTAGTGTCAAGGCCGCCGGGGGAAGTTACGAGCAGTACTTC
- TRBD2 TRBJ2-3 TRBV3-1/TRBV3-2 CASSGKLAGGFCTDTQYF TGTGCCAGCAGCGGCAAGCTAGCGGGAGGATTTTGCACAGATACGCAGTATTTT
- - TRBJ2-2 TRBV3-1/TRBV3-2 CASSQWLDTGELFF TGTGCCAGCAGCCAATGGTTGGACACCGGGGAGCTGTTTTTT
- - TRBJ1-4 TRBV7-9 CASSQRDGNEKLFF TGTGCCAGCAGCCAGAGGGACGGTAATGAAAAACTGTTTTTT
- - TRBJ2-7 TRBV18 CASSPPGQPYEQYF TGTGCCAGCTCACCTCCCGGGCAGCCCTACGAGCAGTACTTC
- TRBD2 TRBJ2-2 TRBV27 CASTLAGNTGELFF TGTGCCAGCACTTTAGCGGGGAACACCGGGGAGCTGTTTTTT
- - TRBJ2-7 TRBV27 CASSFYPPVSSYEQYF TGTGCCAGCAGTTTCTACCCTCCTGTTAGCTCCTACGAGCAGTACTTC
once - TRBJ2-7 TRBV5-1 CASSLARDRYEQYF TGCGCCAGCAGCCTGGCGAGGGACCGCTACGAGCAGTACTTC
- - TRBJ1-1 TRBV3-1/TRBV3-2 CASSQGFGGTDEAFF TGTGCCAGCAGCCAAGGGTTCGGAGGTACTGATGAAGCTTTCTTT
- - TRBJ2-7 TRBV7-6 CASSPLGGGTYEQYF TGTGCCAGCAGCCCCTTGGGTGGCGGGACCTACGAGCAGTACTTC
- TRBD1 TRBJ2-1 TRBV30 CAFLNDRGNEQFF TGTGCCTTCCTGAACGACAGGGGCAATGAGCAGTTCTTC
- - TRBJ1-2 TRBV4-3 CASSRGTERYGYTF TGCGCCAGCAGCCGCGGGACGGAAAGATATGGCTACACCTTC
- TRBD1 TRBJ1-1 TRBV19 CASSPRDRGRAFF TGTGCCAGTAGTCCCCGGGACAGGGGGCGAGCTTTCTTT